This T cell receptor (beta chain) was found in a study of blood T cell repertoires in COVID-19. Across the study: The samples span acute and convalescent COVID-19 from the United States, Italy and Spain.

Authors' processing steps: Amplifying reference gene primers gave estimates of nucleated cell counts. TCRdb keeps only in-frame clones here, not all; method: immunoSEQ multiplex PCR. That table supplies the V and J calls and clone size; D and trimming were determined from the DNA. The sample lists 35,000 to 45,000 clones; around 85% were seen once. The CDR3 covers 12 residues. Germline lookup yields CDR1 SQVTM and CDR2 ANQGSEA. V shed 7 bases, J shed 8 bases, and the junction held 7 bases outside the gene matches. Material for sequencing was peripheral blood. This chain joins TRBV29-1 and TRBJ2-1; 8 positions agree with TRBD2. The source is a man aged 50-59 years with active COVID-19. CDR3 bases: TGCAGCGGCCAGCGGGAGTTCTATGAGCAGTTCTTC. This encodes CSGQREFYEQFF.